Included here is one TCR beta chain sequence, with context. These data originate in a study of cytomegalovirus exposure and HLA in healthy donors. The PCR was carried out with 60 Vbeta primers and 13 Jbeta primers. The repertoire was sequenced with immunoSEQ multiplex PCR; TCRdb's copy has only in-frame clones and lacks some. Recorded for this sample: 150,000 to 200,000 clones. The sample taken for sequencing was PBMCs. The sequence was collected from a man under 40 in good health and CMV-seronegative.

The CDR3 bases are TGTGCCAGCAGTACCGACAGGAGAGGAATCAATCAGCCCCAGCATTTT. As protein: CASSTDRRGINQPQHF. This chain uses TRBV28 with TRBJ1-5; weak D call: TRBD1 (6 bases). Per germline, CDR1 MDHEN and CDR2 SYDVKM. V dropped 5 bases and J dropped 3 bases, with 17 bases sitting between them. The CDR3 is 16 amino acids.